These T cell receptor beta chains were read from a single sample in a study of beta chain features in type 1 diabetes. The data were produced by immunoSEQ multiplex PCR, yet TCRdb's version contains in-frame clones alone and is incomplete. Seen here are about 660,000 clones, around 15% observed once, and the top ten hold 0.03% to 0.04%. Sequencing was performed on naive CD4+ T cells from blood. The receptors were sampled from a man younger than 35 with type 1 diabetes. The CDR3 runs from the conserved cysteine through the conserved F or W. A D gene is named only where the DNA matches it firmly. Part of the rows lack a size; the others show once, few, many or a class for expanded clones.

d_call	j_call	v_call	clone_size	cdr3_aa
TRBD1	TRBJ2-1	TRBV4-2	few	CASSQADAPGQLMFF
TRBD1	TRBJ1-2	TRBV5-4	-	CASSPSPGQGSYGYTF
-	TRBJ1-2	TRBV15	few	CATSRAGVDPGTF
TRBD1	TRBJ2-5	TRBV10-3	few	CAIRDRGETQYF
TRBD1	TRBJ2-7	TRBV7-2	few	CASSPQTGGIYEQYF
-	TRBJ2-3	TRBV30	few	CAWSVQQGLTDTQYF
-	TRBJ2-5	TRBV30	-	CAWSSTQETQYF
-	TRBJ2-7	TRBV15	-	CATSRVARYEQYF
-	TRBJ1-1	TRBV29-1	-	CSVLWGNPNTEAFF
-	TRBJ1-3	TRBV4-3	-	CASSPGTGRLPGNTIYF
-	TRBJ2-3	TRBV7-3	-	CASSPLGVDTDTQYF
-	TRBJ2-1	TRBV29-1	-	CSAPSGGGNEQFF
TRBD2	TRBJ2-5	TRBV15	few	CATSTGGGAGTQYF
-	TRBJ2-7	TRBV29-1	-	CSVDEPGSSYEQYF
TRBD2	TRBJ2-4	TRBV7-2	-	CASSLTSSGGIQYF
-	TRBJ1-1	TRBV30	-	CAWRAEGGTEAFF
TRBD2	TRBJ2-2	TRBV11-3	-	CASSSSGGELFF
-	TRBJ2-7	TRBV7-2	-	CASSLARGGEQYF
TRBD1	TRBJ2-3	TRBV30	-	CAWSHRGPDTQYF
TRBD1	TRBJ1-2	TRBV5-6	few	CASSLPGQGRYGYTF
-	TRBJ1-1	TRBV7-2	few	CASTMTVDRRNTEAFF
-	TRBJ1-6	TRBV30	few	CACTGGGRQTSPLHF
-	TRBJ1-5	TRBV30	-	CAWSVTDNQPQHF
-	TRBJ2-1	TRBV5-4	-	CASSLFGNAYNEQFF
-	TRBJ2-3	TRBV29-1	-	CSVEAGVKRTDTQYF
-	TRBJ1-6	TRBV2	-	CASSDRGVSPLHF
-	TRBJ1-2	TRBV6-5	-	CASSRYTNYGYTF
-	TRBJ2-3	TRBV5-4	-	CASSLGTGTDTQYF
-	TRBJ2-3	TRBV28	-	CASSLVAGSGTDTQYF
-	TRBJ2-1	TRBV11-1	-	CASSLASYNEQFF